These T cell receptor beta chains were read from a single sample in a study of tumour-infiltrating T cells in Burkitt lymphoma. Assay used: immunoSEQ multiplex PCR; TCRdb lists only in-frame clones, some missing. The sample records roughly 15,000 clones, around 86% being singletons. The specimen was tumor tissue. These receptor sequences come from a human donor with diffuse large B-cell lymphoma. Each CDR3 is given with its conserved first and last residue. Fields, in order: CDR3 DNA, CDR3 protein, D gene, V gene, clone size, J gene. A D gene is named only where the DNA matches it firmly. A clone size is listed for some rows: how often the clone was seen (once, few, many), or a class if it is expanded.

cdr3_nt: TGCAGCGTTGGCGGCAGTTCGTCCTACGAGCAGTACTTC
cdr3_aa: CSVGGSSSYEQYF
d_call: -
v_call: TRBV29-1
clone_size: -
j_call: TRBJ2-7

cdr3_nt: TGTGCCAGCAGCAAAGAGTATGGGACTGGTAGCTATGGCTACACCTTC
cdr3_aa: CASSKEYGTGSYGYTF
d_call: -
v_call: TRBV21-1
clone_size: -
j_call: TRBJ1-2

cdr3_nt: TGTGCCAGTAGTGACTCGTACTCCTACGAGCAGTACTTC
cdr3_aa: CASSDSYSYEQYF
d_call: -
v_call: TRBV19
clone_size: -
j_call: TRBJ2-7

cdr3_nt: TGCGCCAGCAGGGTTTTTGGACAGGGTGCGGATACGCAGTATTTT
cdr3_aa: CASRVFGQGADTQYF
d_call: TRBD1
v_call: TRBV5-1
clone_size: -
j_call: TRBJ2-3

cdr3_nt: TGTGCCAGCTCACCAGCCCAGGGCTTCGTAGCTTTCTTT
cdr3_aa: CASSPAQGFVAFF
d_call: -
v_call: TRBV18
clone_size: -
j_call: TRBJ1-1

cdr3_nt: TGCGCCAGCAGCCAAGATCAGGGGAGGTTGGATGGCTACACCTTC
cdr3_aa: CASSQDQGRLDGYTF
d_call: -
v_call: TRBV4-3
clone_size: once
j_call: TRBJ1-2

cdr3_nt: TGCGCCAGCAGCTTGGGACAGTTTCACATGAACACTGAAGCTTTCTTT
cdr3_aa: CASSLGQFHMNTEAFF
d_call: -
v_call: TRBV5-1
clone_size: -
j_call: TRBJ1-1

cdr3_nt: TGTGCCAGTAGTATTGGTCATGAGCAGTTCTTC
cdr3_aa: CASSIGHEQFF
d_call: -
v_call: TRBV19
clone_size: -
j_call: TRBJ2-1

cdr3_nt: TGTGCCAGCTCACCACCGGCAGGGAGAGGCTACACCTTC
cdr3_aa: CASSPPAGRGYTF
d_call: -
v_call: TRBV18
clone_size: -
j_call: TRBJ1-2

cdr3_nt: TGCGCCAGCAGCTGGAGAACAGGGGAAGAGACCCAGTACTTC
cdr3_aa: CASSWRTGEETQYF
d_call: TRBD1
v_call: TRBV5-1
clone_size: -
j_call: TRBJ2-5

cdr3_nt: TGCGCCAGCAGCCCCTTCCGGGACCTTTACGAGCAGTACTTC
cdr3_aa: CASSPFRDLYEQYF
d_call: -
v_call: TRBV4-1
clone_size: -
j_call: TRBJ2-7

cdr3_nt: TGTGCCAGCAGTTTTCTGGCAGGCTCCTACGAGCAGTACTTC
cdr3_aa: CASSFLAGSYEQYF
d_call: -
v_call: TRBV27
clone_size: once
j_call: TRBJ2-7

cdr3_nt: TGTGCCAGCTCACCAAATGGGGGGAACACTGAAGCTTTCTTT
cdr3_aa: CASSPNGGNTEAFF
d_call: -
v_call: TRBV18
clone_size: -
j_call: TRBJ1-1

cdr3_nt: TGTGCCAGCAGCCGTGGAAGCGGGGGTGAAAAACTGTTTTTT
cdr3_aa: CASSRGSGGEKLFF
d_call: -
v_call: TRBV11-2
clone_size: -
j_call: TRBJ1-4

cdr3_nt: TGTGCCAGTAGAGGGAGGACAGATACGCAGTATTTT
cdr3_aa: CASRGRTDTQYF
d_call: -
v_call: TRBV19
clone_size: -
j_call: TRBJ2-3

cdr3_nt: TGTGCCATCAGTGAAGGGAATGAGCAGTTCTTC
cdr3_aa: CAISEGNEQFF
d_call: -
v_call: TRBV10-3
clone_size: -
j_call: TRBJ2-1

cdr3_nt: TGTGCCATCAGTGAATGGACCAACGAGCAGTACTTC
cdr3_aa: CAISEWTNEQYF
d_call: -
v_call: TRBV10-3
clone_size: -
j_call: TRBJ2-7

cdr3_nt: TGTGCCAGCACCGACGGACAGGGGGCAGATACGCAGTATTTT
cdr3_aa: CASTDGQGADTQYF
d_call: TRBD1
v_call: TRBV5-6
clone_size: few
j_call: TRBJ2-3

cdr3_nt: TGTGCCAGCAGCTTAGAATCGGGAGGGTATGAGCAGTTCTTC
cdr3_aa: CASSLESGGYEQFF
d_call: TRBD2
v_call: TRBV7-2
clone_size: -
j_call: TRBJ2-1

cdr3_nt: TGTGCCACCAGCAGACCACAAGAGACCCAGTACTTC
cdr3_aa: CATSRPQETQYF
d_call: -
v_call: TRBV15
clone_size: -
j_call: TRBJ2-5

cdr3_nt: TGTGCCAGCAGCGTAGGGGCCAAGAGTACAGGGGGCTATGGCTACACCTTC
cdr3_aa: CASSVGAKSTGGYGYTF
d_call: TRBD1
v_call: TRBV9
clone_size: -
j_call: TRBJ1-2

cdr3_nt: TGTGCCAGTAGTATAGCTGGACCGTATCAAGAGACCCAGTACTTC
cdr3_aa: CASSIAGPYQETQYF
d_call: -
v_call: TRBV19
clone_size: once
j_call: TRBJ2-5

cdr3_nt: TGTGCCAGCCCTTCGGCCGATGGCACTGAAGCTTTCTTT
cdr3_aa: CASPSADGTEAFF
d_call: -
v_call: TRBV28
clone_size: -
j_call: TRBJ1-1

cdr3_nt: TGTGCCAGCAGCTACCCGGGGGAATCACCCCTCCACTTT
cdr3_aa: CASSYPGESPLHF
d_call: -
v_call: TRBV11-2
clone_size: -
j_call: TRBJ1-6

cdr3_nt: TGTGCCAGTAGTGACATATTTAACTATGGCTACACCTTC
cdr3_aa: CASSDIFNYGYTF
d_call: -
v_call: TRBV19
clone_size: -
j_call: TRBJ1-2

cdr3_nt: TGTGCCAGCAGACCAATGGGGGAAGGTACCGGGGAGCTGTTTTTT
cdr3_aa: CASRPMGEGTGELFF
d_call: -
v_call: TRBV5-6
clone_size: -
j_call: TRBJ2-2

cdr3_nt: TGTGCCAGTAGACGCACAGGGGGCGCTGACTATGGCTACACCTTC
cdr3_aa: CASRRTGGADYGYTF
d_call: TRBD1
v_call: TRBV19
clone_size: -
j_call: TRBJ1-2

cdr3_nt: TGTGCCAGCAGTTACGACGAGACAGGCCCCAATGGCTACACCTTC
cdr3_aa: CASSYDETGPNGYTF
d_call: -
v_call: TRBV6-6
clone_size: -
j_call: TRBJ1-2

cdr3_nt: TGTGCCAGCAGCTTAGCGGGCCTAGCGGGAGGGCGGTACGAGCAGTACTTC
cdr3_aa: CASSLAGLAGGRYEQYF
d_call: TRBD2
v_call: TRBV7-8
clone_size: -
j_call: TRBJ2-7

cdr3_nt: TGCGCCAGCAGCTTAACTCCGGGACAGGGGACAGCCTACGAGCAGTACTTC
cdr3_aa: CASSLTPGQGTAYEQYF
d_call: TRBD1
v_call: TRBV5-1
clone_size: -
j_call: TRBJ2-7

cdr3_nt: TGCAGCGTTGGGAGGAACACTGAAGCTTTCTTT
cdr3_aa: CSVGRNTEAFF
d_call: -
v_call: TRBV29-1
clone_size: -
j_call: TRBJ1-1

cdr3_nt: TGCGCCAGCAGCCAAGATACGGGGGGCGTCCCAGAGACCCAGTACTTC
cdr3_aa: CASSQDTGGVPETQYF
d_call: -
v_call: TRBV4-1
clone_size: few
j_call: TRBJ2-5

cdr3_nt: TGTGCCAGCTCCCTAGAAGACTACGAGCAGTACTTC
cdr3_aa: CASSLEDYEQYF
d_call: -
v_call: TRBV18
clone_size: -
j_call: TRBJ2-7

cdr3_nt: TGTGCCAGCAGTGAGGGACTAGCGGGGGTGCAAGAGACCCAGTACTTC
cdr3_aa: CASSEGLAGVQETQYF
d_call: TRBD2
v_call: TRBV6-1
clone_size: -
j_call: TRBJ2-5

cdr3_nt: TGTGCCAGCAGTTTCCGCCCTCAGGCGGCCAATGAGCAGTTCTTC
cdr3_aa: CASSFRPQAANEQFF
d_call: -
v_call: TRBV27
clone_size: -
j_call: TRBJ2-1

cdr3_nt: TGCGCCAGCAGTGTCGACAGGAGTTATGGCTACACCTTC
cdr3_aa: CASSVDRSYGYTF
d_call: -
v_call: TRBV5-1
clone_size: -
j_call: TRBJ1-2

cdr3_nt: TGTGCCAGCCTCACCTTCTCGAACACTGAAGCTTTCTTT
cdr3_aa: CASLTFSNTEAFF
d_call: -
v_call: TRBV5-6
clone_size: -
j_call: TRBJ1-1

cdr3_nt: TGCAGCGTTGAATCTGGGACAGGAGGCTACACCTTC
cdr3_aa: CSVESGTGGYTF
d_call: TRBD1
v_call: TRBV29-1
clone_size: -
j_call: TRBJ1-2

cdr3_nt: TGTGCCAGCAGCTTGGTACACACTAGGACCTACGAGCAGTACTTC
cdr3_aa: CASSLVHTRTYEQYF
d_call: -
v_call: TRBV5-6
clone_size: -
j_call: TRBJ2-7

cdr3_nt: TGCGCCAGCAGCCAAGATGGGGCTGGGACTAATGAAAAACTGTTTTTT
cdr3_aa: CASSQDGAGTNEKLFF
d_call: -
v_call: TRBV4-3
clone_size: -
j_call: TRBJ1-4

cdr3_nt: TGTGCCAGCAGCCAAACCCTAGGTGAGCAGTTCTTC
cdr3_aa: CASSQTLGEQFF
d_call: -
v_call: TRBV14
clone_size: -
j_call: TRBJ2-1

cdr3_nt: TGTGCCAGCAGCCGGACTGTAATAAATGAAAAACTGTTTTTT
cdr3_aa: CASSRTVINEKLFF
d_call: -
v_call: TRBV9
clone_size: -
j_call: TRBJ1-4

cdr3_nt: TGTGCCAGTAGTACTAGCGGGGCTTACGAGCAGTACTTC
cdr3_aa: CASSTSGAYEQYF
d_call: TRBD2
v_call: TRBV19
clone_size: -
j_call: TRBJ2-7

cdr3_nt: TGTGCCACCAGCAGAGCGAGTGAAGCTTTCTTT
cdr3_aa: CATSRASEAFF
d_call: -
v_call: TRBV15
clone_size: -
j_call: TRBJ1-1

cdr3_nt: TGTGCCAGCAGCGTACCCACCCCCGGACTAGCGGGGGGGCAGGTTGAGCAGTTCTTC
cdr3_aa: CASSVPTPGLAGGQVEQFF
d_call: TRBD2
v_call: TRBV9
clone_size: -
j_call: TRBJ2-1

cdr3_nt: TGCGCCAGCAGCCCTACCGGGACTCGGGAGACCCAGTACTTC
cdr3_aa: CASSPTGTRETQYF
d_call: -
v_call: TRBV5-1
clone_size: -
j_call: TRBJ2-5

cdr3_nt: TGTGCCATTGAATCGGGGGCCTCCGAGCAGTACTTC
cdr3_aa: CAIESGASEQYF
d_call: -
v_call: TRBV10-3
clone_size: -
j_call: TRBJ2-7

cdr3_nt: TGTGCCAGTAGTCCACCTAATCTCCAGCGGGGCACCGGGGAGCTGTTTTTT
cdr3_aa: CASSPPNLQRGTGELFF
d_call: TRBD2
v_call: TRBV19
clone_size: -
j_call: TRBJ2-2

cdr3_nt: TGTGCCAGCAGCTTAGACCTGGGCAATGAGCAGTTCTTC
cdr3_aa: CASSLDLGNEQFF
d_call: -
v_call: TRBV11-3
clone_size: -
j_call: TRBJ2-1

cdr3_nt: TGTGCCAGCAGCTCTCAGACAGGGGTCACAGATACGCAGTATTTT
cdr3_aa: CASSSQTGVTDTQYF
d_call: TRBD1
v_call: TRBV9
clone_size: -
j_call: TRBJ2-3

cdr3_nt: TGTGCCAGCAGCTTTGGGACAGATAACTACGAGCAGTACTTC
cdr3_aa: CASSFGTDNYEQYF
d_call: TRBD1
v_call: TRBV9
clone_size: -
j_call: TRBJ2-7

cdr3_nt: TGTGCCAGCACCCCGGGACAGAACTATGGCTACACCTTC
cdr3_aa: CASTPGQNYGYTF
d_call: TRBD1
v_call: TRBV9
clone_size: -
j_call: TRBJ1-2

cdr3_nt: TGTGCCAGCAGCCAAGTAGAGAACACAGATACGCAGTATTTT
cdr3_aa: CASSQVENTDTQYF
d_call: -
v_call: TRBV4-2
clone_size: once
j_call: TRBJ2-3

cdr3_nt: TGTGCCAGCAGCCCCATTCCGGGGGGCCGACAAGAGACCCAGTACTTC
cdr3_aa: CASSPIPGGRQETQYF
d_call: -
v_call: TRBV7-3
clone_size: -
j_call: TRBJ2-5

cdr3_nt: TGTGCCAGCCTAGAACAGGGGGTGTGGGAGACCCAGTACTTC
cdr3_aa: CASLEQGVWETQYF
d_call: TRBD1
v_call: TRBV6-6
clone_size: -
j_call: TRBJ2-5

cdr3_nt: TGTGCCAGTACCCCGGGGTATTCCAATCAGCCCCAGCATTTT
cdr3_aa: CASTPGYSNQPQHF
d_call: -
v_call: TRBV19
clone_size: -
j_call: TRBJ1-5

cdr3_nt: TGTGCCAGTAGTATTTCGGGCTTAAACACTGAAGCTTTCTTT
cdr3_aa: CASSISGLNTEAFF
d_call: -
v_call: TRBV19
clone_size: -
j_call: TRBJ1-1

cdr3_nt: TGTGCCAGCAGCGTATCCAGCGGGGGGGCCGCCGGGGAGCTGTTTTTT
cdr3_aa: CASSVSSGGAAGELFF
d_call: TRBD2
v_call: TRBV9
clone_size: -
j_call: TRBJ2-2

cdr3_nt: TGTGCCACCAGCACCCGGACAGTTAGCACAGATACGCAGTATTTT
cdr3_aa: CATSTRTVSTDTQYF
d_call: -
v_call: TRBV15
clone_size: -
j_call: TRBJ2-3

cdr3_nt: TGCGCCAGCAGCTTGGAGACCAGCAAAGAGACCCAGTACTTC
cdr3_aa: CASSLETSKETQYF
d_call: -
v_call: TRBV5-1
clone_size: -
j_call: TRBJ2-5